The sequence of this T cell receptor (beta chain) was determined in a study of cytomegalovirus exposure and HLA in healthy donors. Notes on the study in general: Most TCRs appeared rarely, but some public TCRs recurred in many donors. A later analysis, which compared TCR beta chains of equal frequency, found the HLA-associated ones more clonally expanded.

Both 60 Vbeta primers and 13 Jbeta primers went into the PCR. Sequenced by immunoSEQ multiplex PCR; TCRdb stores in-frame clones only, minus some. The repertoire holds some 140,000 clones, with around 79% as singletons. Concerning this clone: The target antigen is unknown.

The sequencing input was PBMCs. The clonotype originates from a young man in good health and CMV-seropositive.

Written as DNA, the CDR3 is TGTGCCAGTAGTTTGACAGGGACTGAAGCTTTCTTT. Its translation: CASSLTGTEAFF. The chain is built from TRBV19 and TRBJ1-1; 7 bases align to TRBD1. The CDR3 consists of 12 residues. V gave up 5 bases and J gave up 5 bases; unmatched junction bases: 2. Germline V gene sequence: CDR1 LNHDA, CDR2 SQIVND (reference sequence).